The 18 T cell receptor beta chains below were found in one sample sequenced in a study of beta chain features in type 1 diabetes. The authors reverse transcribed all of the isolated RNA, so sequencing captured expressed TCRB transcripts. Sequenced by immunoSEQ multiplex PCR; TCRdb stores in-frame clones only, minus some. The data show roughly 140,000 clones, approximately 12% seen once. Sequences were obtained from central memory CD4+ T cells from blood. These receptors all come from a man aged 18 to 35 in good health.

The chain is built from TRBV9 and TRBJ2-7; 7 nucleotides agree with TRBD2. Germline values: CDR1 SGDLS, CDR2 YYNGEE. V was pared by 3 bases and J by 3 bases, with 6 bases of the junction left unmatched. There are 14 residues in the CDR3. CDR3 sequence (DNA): TGTGCCAGCAGCGACCAAGCGGGGAGCTACGAGCAGTACTTC. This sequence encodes CASSDQAGSYEQYF.

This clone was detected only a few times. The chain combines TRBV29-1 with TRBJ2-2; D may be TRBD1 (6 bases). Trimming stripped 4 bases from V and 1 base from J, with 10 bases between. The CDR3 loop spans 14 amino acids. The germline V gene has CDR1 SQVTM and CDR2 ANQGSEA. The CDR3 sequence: CSVVVDRNTGELFF. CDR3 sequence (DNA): TGCAGCGTTGTCGTGGACAGGAACACCGGGGAGCTGTTTTTT.

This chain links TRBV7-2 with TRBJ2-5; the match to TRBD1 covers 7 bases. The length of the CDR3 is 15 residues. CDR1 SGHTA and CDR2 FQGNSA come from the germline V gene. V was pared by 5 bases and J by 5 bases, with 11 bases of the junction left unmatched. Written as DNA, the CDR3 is TGTGCCAGCAGCCGGGACAGAGACCGCCGGGAGACCCAGTACTTC. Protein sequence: CASSRDRDRRETQYF.

DNA of the CDR3: TGCAGCGTTGAGACAGGGGGAGTGGGCAATACGCAGTATTTT. This translates into CSVETGGVGNTQYF. This rearrangement joins TRBV29-1 to TRBJ2-3; TRBD1 matches at 9 bases. Germline CDR1 is SQVTM and CDR2 is ANQGSEA. With V trimmed by 3 bases and J by 7 bases, 8 bases remained unmatched. The CDR3 is made up of 14 amino acids.

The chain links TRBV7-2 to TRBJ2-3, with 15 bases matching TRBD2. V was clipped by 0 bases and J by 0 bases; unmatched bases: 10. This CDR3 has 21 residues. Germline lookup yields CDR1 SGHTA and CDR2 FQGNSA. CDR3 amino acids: CASSLAGTGTSGRRSTDTQYF. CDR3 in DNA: TGTGCCAGCAGCTTAGCTGGGACCGGGACTAGCGGGAGGAGGAGCACAGATACGCAGTATTTT.

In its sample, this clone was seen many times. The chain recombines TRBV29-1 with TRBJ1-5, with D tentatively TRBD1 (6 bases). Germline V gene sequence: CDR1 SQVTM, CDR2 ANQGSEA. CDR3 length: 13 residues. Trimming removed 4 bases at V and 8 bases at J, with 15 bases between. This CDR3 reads CSVAGGKVEPQHF. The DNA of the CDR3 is TGCAGCGTTGCCGGGGGCAAGGTAGAGCCCCAGCATTTT.

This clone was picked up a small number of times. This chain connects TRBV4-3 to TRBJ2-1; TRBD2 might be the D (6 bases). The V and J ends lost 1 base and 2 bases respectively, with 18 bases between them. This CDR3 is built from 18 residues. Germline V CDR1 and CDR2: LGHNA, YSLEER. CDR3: CASSQGRVRGFAYNEQFF. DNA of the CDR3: TGCGCCAGCAGCCAAGGGAGGGTTCGGGGGTTTGCCTACAATGAGCAGTTCTTC.

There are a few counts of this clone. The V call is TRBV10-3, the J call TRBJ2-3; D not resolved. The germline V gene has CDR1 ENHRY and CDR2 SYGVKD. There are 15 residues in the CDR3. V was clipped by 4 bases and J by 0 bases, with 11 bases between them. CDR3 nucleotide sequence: TGTGCCATCAGTGCACAGTTACCTAGCACAGATACGCAGTATTTT. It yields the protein CAISAQLPSTDTQYF.

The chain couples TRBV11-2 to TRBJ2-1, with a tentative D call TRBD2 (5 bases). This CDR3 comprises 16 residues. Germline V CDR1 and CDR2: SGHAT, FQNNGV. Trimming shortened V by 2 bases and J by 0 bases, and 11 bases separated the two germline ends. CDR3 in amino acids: CASSLSGRHSYNEQFF. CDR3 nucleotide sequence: TGTGCCAGCAGCTTAAGCGGCCGTCACTCCTACAATGAGCAGTTCTTC.

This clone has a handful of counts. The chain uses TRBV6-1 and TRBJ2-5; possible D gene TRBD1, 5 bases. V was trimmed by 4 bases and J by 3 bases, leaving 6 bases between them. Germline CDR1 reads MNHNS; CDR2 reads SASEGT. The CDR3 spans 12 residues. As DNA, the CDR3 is TGTGCCAGCAGTGTCAGGGAAGAGACCCAGTACTTC. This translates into CASSVREETQYF.

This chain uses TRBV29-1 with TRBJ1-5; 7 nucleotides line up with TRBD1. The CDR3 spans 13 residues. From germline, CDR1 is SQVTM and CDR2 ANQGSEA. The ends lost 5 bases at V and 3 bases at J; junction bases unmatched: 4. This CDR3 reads CSVSTGTNQPQHF. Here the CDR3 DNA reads TGCAGCGTTTCGACAGGGACCAATCAGCCCCAGCATTTT. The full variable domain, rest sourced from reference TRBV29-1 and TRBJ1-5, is SAVISQKPSRDICQRGTSLTIQCQVDSQVTMMFWYRQQPGQSLTLIATANQGSEATYESGFVIDKFPISRPNLTFSTLTVSNMSPEDSSIYLCSVSTGTNQPQHFGDGTRLSIL.

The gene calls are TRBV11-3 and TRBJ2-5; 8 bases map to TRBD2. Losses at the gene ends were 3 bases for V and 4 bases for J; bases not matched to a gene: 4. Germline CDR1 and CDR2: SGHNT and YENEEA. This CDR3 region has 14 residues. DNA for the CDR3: TGTGCCAGCAGCTTCTTGCGGGGGGCAGAGACCCAGTACTTC. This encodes CASSFLRGAETQYF.

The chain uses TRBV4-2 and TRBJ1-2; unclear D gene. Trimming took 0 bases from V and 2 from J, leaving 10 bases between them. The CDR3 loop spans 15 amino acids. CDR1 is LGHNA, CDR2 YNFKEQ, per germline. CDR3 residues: CASSQDGSGNYGYTF. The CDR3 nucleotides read TGTGCCAGCAGCCAAGATGGGTCAGGAAACTATGGCTACACCTTC.

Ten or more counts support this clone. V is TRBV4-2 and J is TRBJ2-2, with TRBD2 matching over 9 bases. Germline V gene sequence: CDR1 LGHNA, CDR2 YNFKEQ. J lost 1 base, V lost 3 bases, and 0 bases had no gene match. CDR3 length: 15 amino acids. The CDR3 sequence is CASSQTSGNTGELFF. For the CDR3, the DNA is TGTGCCAGCAGCCAGACTAGCGGGAACACCGGGGAGCTGTTTTTT.

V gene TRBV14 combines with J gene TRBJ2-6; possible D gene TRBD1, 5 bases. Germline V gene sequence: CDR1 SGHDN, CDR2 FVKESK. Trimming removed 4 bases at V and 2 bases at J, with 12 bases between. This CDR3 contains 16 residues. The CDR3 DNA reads TGTGCCAGCAGCCCAGGTCTCAGGGCTGGGGCCAACGTCCTGACTTTC. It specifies CASSPGLRAGANVLTF.

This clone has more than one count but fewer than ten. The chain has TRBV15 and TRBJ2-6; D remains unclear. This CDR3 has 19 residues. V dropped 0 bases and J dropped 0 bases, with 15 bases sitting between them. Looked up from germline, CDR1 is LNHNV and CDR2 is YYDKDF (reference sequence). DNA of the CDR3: TGTGCCACCAGCAGAGATTACGGCGGACCCAGCTCTGGGGCCAACGTCCTGACTTTC. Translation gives CATSRDYGGPSSGANVLTF.

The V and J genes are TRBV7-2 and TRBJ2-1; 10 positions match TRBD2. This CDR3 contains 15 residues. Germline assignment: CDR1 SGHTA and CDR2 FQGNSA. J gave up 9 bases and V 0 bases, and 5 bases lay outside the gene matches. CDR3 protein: CASSLALLAGTEQFF. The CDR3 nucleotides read TGTGCCAGCAGCTTAGCGCTACTAGCGGGGACTGAGCAGTTCTTC.

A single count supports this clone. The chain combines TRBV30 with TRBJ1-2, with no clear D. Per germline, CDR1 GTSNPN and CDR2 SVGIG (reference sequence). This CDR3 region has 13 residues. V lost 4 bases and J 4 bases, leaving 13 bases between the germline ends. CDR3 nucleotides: TGTGCCTGGACCACGAGGGTTTTCTATGGCTACACCTTC. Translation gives CAWTTRVFYGYTF.